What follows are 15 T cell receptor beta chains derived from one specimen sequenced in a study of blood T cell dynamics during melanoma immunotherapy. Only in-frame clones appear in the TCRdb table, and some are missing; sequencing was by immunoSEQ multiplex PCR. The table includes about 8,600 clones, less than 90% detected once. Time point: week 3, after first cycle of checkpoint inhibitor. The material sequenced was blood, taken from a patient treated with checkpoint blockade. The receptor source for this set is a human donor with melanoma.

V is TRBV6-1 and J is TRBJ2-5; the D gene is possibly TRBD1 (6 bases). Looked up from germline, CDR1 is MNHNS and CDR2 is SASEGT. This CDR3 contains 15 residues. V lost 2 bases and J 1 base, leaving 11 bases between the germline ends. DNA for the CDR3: TGTGCCAGCAGTGAATCTAGGGGGACCCAAGAGACCCAGTACTTC. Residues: CASSESRGTQETQYF.

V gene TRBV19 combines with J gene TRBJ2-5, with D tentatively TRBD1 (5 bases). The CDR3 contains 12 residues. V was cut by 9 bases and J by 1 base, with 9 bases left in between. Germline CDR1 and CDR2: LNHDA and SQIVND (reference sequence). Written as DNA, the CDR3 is TGTGCCAGGCGACAGTCCCAAGAGACCCAGTACTTC. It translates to CARRQSQETQYF.

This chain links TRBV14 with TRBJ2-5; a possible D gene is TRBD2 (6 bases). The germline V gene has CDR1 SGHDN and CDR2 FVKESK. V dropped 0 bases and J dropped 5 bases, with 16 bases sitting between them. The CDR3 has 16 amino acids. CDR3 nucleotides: TGTGCCAGCAGCCAAGATTGGGCAGGGAGGCGGGAGACCCAGTACTTC. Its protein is CASSQDWAGRRETQYF.

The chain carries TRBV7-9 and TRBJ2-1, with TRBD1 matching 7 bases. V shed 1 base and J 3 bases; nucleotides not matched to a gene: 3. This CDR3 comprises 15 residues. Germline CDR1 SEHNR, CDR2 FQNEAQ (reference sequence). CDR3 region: CASSLVAGGYNEQFF. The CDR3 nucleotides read TGTGCCAGCAGCTTAGTGGCAGGGGGCTACAATGAGCAGTTCTTC.

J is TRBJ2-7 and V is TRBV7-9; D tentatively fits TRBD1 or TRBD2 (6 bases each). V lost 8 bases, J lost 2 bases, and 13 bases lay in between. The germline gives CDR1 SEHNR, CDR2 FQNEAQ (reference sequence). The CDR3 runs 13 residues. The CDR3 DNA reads TGTGCCAGCGGGGGGCGGGGTCCCTACGAGCAGTACTTC. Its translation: CASGGRGPYEQYF.

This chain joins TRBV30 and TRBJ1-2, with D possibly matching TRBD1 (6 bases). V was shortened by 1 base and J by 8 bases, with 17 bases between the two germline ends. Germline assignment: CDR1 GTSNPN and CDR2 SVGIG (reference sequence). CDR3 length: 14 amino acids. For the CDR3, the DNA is TGTGCCTGGAGTGGCCCACAGGGAGGGGGGGGCTACACCTTC. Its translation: CAWSGPQGGGGYTF.

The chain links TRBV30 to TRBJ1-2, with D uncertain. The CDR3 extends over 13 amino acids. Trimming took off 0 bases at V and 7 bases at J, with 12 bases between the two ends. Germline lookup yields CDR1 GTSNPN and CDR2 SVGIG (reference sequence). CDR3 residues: CAWSVQGFTGYTF. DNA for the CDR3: TGTGCCTGGAGTGTGCAAGGGTTTACTGGCTACACCTTC.

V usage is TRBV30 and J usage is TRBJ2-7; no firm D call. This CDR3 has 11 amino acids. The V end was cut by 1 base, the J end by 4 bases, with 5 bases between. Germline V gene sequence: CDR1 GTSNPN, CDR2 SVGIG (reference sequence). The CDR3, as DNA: TGTGCCTGGAGTGATCAGTACGAGCAGTACTTC. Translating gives CAWSDQYEQYF.

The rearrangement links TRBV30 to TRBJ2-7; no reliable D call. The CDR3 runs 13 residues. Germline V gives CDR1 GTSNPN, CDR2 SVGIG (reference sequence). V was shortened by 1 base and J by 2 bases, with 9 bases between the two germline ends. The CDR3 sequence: CAWSEDSTYEQYF. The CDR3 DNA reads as TGTGCCTGGAGTGAGGATTCGACCTACGAGCAGTACTTC.

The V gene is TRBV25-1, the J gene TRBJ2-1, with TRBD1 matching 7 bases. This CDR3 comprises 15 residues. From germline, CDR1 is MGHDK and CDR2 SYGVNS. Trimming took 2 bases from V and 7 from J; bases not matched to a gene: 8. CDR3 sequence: CASSERGRGTNEQFF. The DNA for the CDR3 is TGTGCCAGCAGTGAACGAGGCAGGGGGACGAATGAGCAGTTCTTC.

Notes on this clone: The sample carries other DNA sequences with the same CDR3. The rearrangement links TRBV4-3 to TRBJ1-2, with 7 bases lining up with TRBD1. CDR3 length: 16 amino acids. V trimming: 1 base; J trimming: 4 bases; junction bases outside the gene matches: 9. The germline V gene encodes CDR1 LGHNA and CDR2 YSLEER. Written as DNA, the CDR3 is TGCGCCAGCAGCCAAGTACGGCATAACAGGGGCTATGGCTACACCTTC. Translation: CASSQVRHNRGYGYTF.

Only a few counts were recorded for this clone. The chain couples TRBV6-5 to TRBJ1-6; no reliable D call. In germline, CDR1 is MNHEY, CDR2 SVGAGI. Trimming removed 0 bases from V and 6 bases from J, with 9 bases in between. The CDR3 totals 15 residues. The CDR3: CASSYSFTPNSPLHF. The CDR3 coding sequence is TGTGCCAGCAGTTACTCATTTACTCCTAATTCACCCCTCCACTTT.

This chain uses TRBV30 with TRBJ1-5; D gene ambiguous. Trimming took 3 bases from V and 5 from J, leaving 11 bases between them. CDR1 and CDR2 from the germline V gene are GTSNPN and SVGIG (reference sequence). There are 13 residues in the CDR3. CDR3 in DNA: TGTGCCTGGAGCGCCGAGGAGGATCAGCCCCAGCATTTT. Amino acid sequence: CAWSAEEDQPQHF.

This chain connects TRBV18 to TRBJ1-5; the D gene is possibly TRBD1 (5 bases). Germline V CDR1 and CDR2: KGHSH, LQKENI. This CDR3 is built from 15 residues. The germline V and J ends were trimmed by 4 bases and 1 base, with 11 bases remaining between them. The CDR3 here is CASSQGQSSNQPQHF. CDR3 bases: TGTGCCAGCTCACAGGGGCAGTCGAGCAATCAGCCCCAGCATTTT.

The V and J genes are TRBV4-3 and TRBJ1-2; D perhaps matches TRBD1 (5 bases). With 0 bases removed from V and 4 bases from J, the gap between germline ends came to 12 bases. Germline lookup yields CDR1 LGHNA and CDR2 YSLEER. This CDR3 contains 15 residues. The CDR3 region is CASSQDLRQSYGYTF. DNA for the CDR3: TGCGCCAGCAGCCAAGATCTTCGACAGTCCTATGGCTACACCTTC.